The 25 T cell receptor beta chains given below trace back to one sample, sequenced in a study of T cell clonality in common variable immunodeficiency. TCRdb keeps only in-frame clones here, not all; method: immunoSEQ multiplex PCR. The sample shows 35,000 to 50,000 clones, none of them appearing just once. Source material: peripheral blood mononuclear cells. The receptor set was obtained from a person aged 18 to 75 in good health.

This clone was seen many times. The missing CDR3 end, 3 residues past where the read stops, is filled in from the germline J gene. V gene TRBV20-1 combines with J gene TRBJ1-1; D is unresolved. The length of the CDR3 is 13 residues. Trimming shortened V by 1 base and J by 7 bases, and 13 bases separated the two germline ends. The germline CDR1 and CDR2 sequences are DFQATT and SNEGSKA (reference sequence). CDR3 DNA (partial): TGCAGTGCTAGAGGGGCGGCGGGAGGTGAA. Translated, it gives CSARGAAGGE. From start to end, the CDR3 is CSARGAAGGEAFF.

In its sample, this clone was seen a few times. The DNA ends 3 residues before the CDR3 does, and the rest of the CDR3 is filled in from the germline J gene. This chain connects TRBV18 to TRBJ2-4, with 9 bases aligning to TRBD1. Germline values: CDR1 KGHSH, CDR2 LQKENI. CDR3 length equals 14 residues. CDR3 DNA, as far as it was read: TGTGCCAGCTCTCCGGGGACAGGGCCGGCTGGT. Translation gives CASSPGTGPAG. The CDR3 in its entirety is CASSPGTGPAGQYF.

In its sample, this clone was seen many times. Read sequence stops 3 residues before the CDR3 end, and the germline J gene provides the missing end. The rearrangement uses TRBV5-6 and TRBJ2-2, with D perhaps matching TRBD2 (5 bases). The CDR3 contains 15 residues. Trimming took off 1 base at V and 5 bases at J, with 12 bases between the two ends. Germline V gene sequence: CDR1 SGHDT, CDR2 YYEEEE. The sequenced CDR3 bases are TGTGCCAGCAGCTTGCGAGGGCCCCGGACCGGGGAG. This gives the protein CASSLRGPRTGE. The whole CDR3 protein reads CASSLRGPRTGELFF.

This clone occurred many times. The CDR3 is cut off 3 residues early in the read; its end comes from the germline J gene. V usage is TRBV7-2 and J usage is TRBJ2-7; D is possibly TRBD2 (5 bases). CDR1 and CDR2 (germline): SGHTA, FQGNSA. CDR3 length: 12 amino acids. V lost 4 bases and J 4 bases, leaving 8 bases between the germline ends. The DNA read from the CDR3 is TGTGCCAGCAGCTCACTAGAATACGAG. This translates into CASSSLEYE. In full, the CDR3 is CASSSLEYEQYF.

In its sample, this clone was seen many times. The CDR3 end is not reached by the read, which stops 3 residues before it; the germline J gene fills it in. The rearrangement uses TRBV20-1 and TRBJ2-1, with 9 bases matching TRBD2. J lost 8 bases, V lost 2 bases, and 13 bases had no gene match. CDR3 length equals 16 residues. Germline CDR1 and CDR2: DFQATT and SNEGSKA (reference sequence). CDR3 DNA (partial): TGCAGTGCTAGACTTCCCGGGACTAGCCCTCTCTATGAG. Translating it yields CSARLPGTSPLYE. Given in full, the CDR3 is CSARLPGTSPLYEQFF.

This clone turned up a few times. The read ends 3 residues early relative to the CDR3; the germline J gene fills the gap. The J gene is TRBJ2-3, the V gene TRBV7-9; 7 bases are shared with TRBD2. The CDR3 extends over 14 amino acids. Germline CDR1 reads SEHNR; CDR2 reads FQNEAQ (reference sequence). After removal of 7 bases from V and 2 bases from J, the junction contained 6 bases not matched to a gene. The DNA read from the CDR3 is TGTGCCAGCACTCAGCGGGAAATCACAGATACG. It yields the protein CASTQREITDT. The complete CDR3 protein is CASTQREITDTQYF.

Many counts were recorded for this clone. Read coverage stops 3 residues before the CDR3 terminus; the germline J gene supplies the remainder. This chain joins TRBV6-1 and TRBJ2-3; the match to TRBD1 covers 8 bases. V was pared by 1 base and J by 1 base, with 7 bases of the junction left unmatched. The CDR3 is made up of 17 amino acids. The germline gives CDR1 MNHNS, CDR2 SASEGT. The CDR3 is CASSEVSGTGRTDTQYF. Incomplete CDR3 DNA: TGTGCCAGCAGTGAAGTATCAGGGACAGGACGCACAGATACG.

At least ten counts were recorded for this clone. The read stops 3 residues short of the end of the CDR3; the missing end is completed from the germline J gene. The V call is TRBV11-2, the J call TRBJ2-3; D might be TRBD1 or TRBD2, each matching 5 bases. The ends were cut back, 4 bases at V and 3 bases at J, with 14 bases in the middle. Germline V gene sequence: CDR1 SGHAT, CDR2 FQNNGV. The CDR3 is 15 residues long. CDR3 DNA, as far as it was read: TGTGCCAGCAGCTCCAGGACCAGGGAGACAGATACG. Encoded protein: CASSSRTRETDT. The entire CDR3 protein is CASSSRTRETDTQYF. The entire variable domain, with the rest obtained from reference TRBV11-2 and TRBJ2-3, is as follows: EAGVAQSPRYKIIEKRQSVAFWCNPISGHATLYWYQQILGQGPKLLIQFQNNGVVDDSQLPKDRFSAERLKGVDSTLKIQPAKLEDSAVYLCASSSRTRETDTQYFGPGTRLTVL.

The table lists this clone with many counts. The CDR3 DNA, read in part, is TGTGCCAGTCGGGGACAGAGCACAGATACG. It encodes CASRGQSTDT. The whole CDR3 reads CASRGQSTDTQYF. V and J are TRBV7-8 and TRBJ2-3, with 7 bases identical to TRBD1. The sequenced fragment ends 3 residues before the CDR3 boundary, so the rest is inferred from the germline J gene. The CDR3 contains 13 residues. Germline V lookup: CDR1 SGHVS, CDR2 FQNEAQ. Trimming at V came to 9 bases and at J to 0 bases, leaving 3 bases not matched to a gene.

Ten or more counts support this clone. The read ends 3 residues shy of where the CDR3 ends; the end is completed using the germline J gene. The genes are TRBV3-1 (or the pseudogene TRBV3-2) and TRBJ2-3; possible D gene TRBD2, 6 bases. V was pared by 0 bases and J by 2 bases, with 12 bases between. CDR3 length equals 16 residues. The germline V gene encodes CDR1 LGHDT and CDR2 YNNKEL (reference sequence). The CDR3 protein is CASSQDSGLYTDTQYF. The covered CDR3 bases are TGTGCCAGCAGCCAAGATAGCGGCCTCTACACAGATACG.

This clone was seen many times. The read ends 3 residues before the CDR3 terminus; that terminus is restored from the germline J gene. The chain has TRBV27 and TRBJ1-5, with D maybe TRBD1 (5 bases). From germline, CDR1 is MNHEY and CDR2 SMNVEV (reference sequence). Trimming stripped 4 bases from V and 2 bases from J, with 9 bases between. The CDR3 is 14 amino acids. CDR3 DNA, as far as it was read: TGTGCCAGCAGTTGGGGCTATGGCAATCAGCCC. Translated: CASSWGYGNQP. The whole CDR3 sequence is CASSWGYGNQPQHF.

This clone was observed at least ten times. The read ends 3 residues before the CDR3 terminus; that terminus is restored from the germline J gene. The J gene is TRBJ1-1, the V gene TRBV20-1, with 7 bases that match TRBD1. Trimming removed 1 base from V and 1 base from J; junction bases left unmatched: 3. CDR1 DFQATT and CDR2 SNEGSKA come from the germline V gene (reference sequence). This CDR3 has 14 residues. CDR3 DNA (partial): TGCAGTGCTAGAGGAGGGGGCTGGAACACTGAA. This sequence encodes CSARGGGWNTE. The complete CDR3 protein is CSARGGGWNTEAFF.

Ten or more counts support this clone. The CDR3 extends 3 residues past the end of the read, so its final part is completed from the germline J gene. The chain uses TRBV20-1 and TRBJ2-7; 12 nucleotides line up with TRBD2. The CDR3 runs to 14 residues. Germline CDR1 is DFQATT and CDR2 is SNEGSKA (reference sequence). The V and J ends lost 8 bases and 0 bases, in that order; junction bases with no gene match: 5. Incomplete CDR3 DNA: TGCAGTACTCTAGCGGGAGGGAGCTCCTACGAG. Translating gives CSTLAGGSSYE. The whole CDR3 reads CSTLAGGSSYEQYF.

This clone was detected many times. The CDR3 is cut off 3 residues early in the read; its end comes from the germline J gene. The chain has TRBV28 and TRBJ1-1; D call uncertain. Germline V gene sequence: CDR1 MDHEN, CDR2 SYDVKM. The CDR3 is 13 amino acids. V was clipped by 3 bases and J by 3 bases, with 8 bases between them. CDR3 sequence reads: CASSFGGDTEAFF. The sequenced CDR3 bases are TGTGCCAGCAGTTTTGGCGGGGACACTGAA.

This clone was picked up many times. The read terminates 3 residues before the CDR3 end, so the remaining end is supplied by the germline J gene. The chain links TRBV30 to TRBJ2-1; 8 positions agree with TRBD1. This CDR3 comprises 13 residues. The germline gives CDR1 GTSNPN, CDR2 SVGIG (reference sequence). The junction had 2 bases not matched to a gene; V was cut back by 1 base and J by 6 bases. The covered CDR3 bases are TGTGCCTGGAGTGACGGACAGGGCAATGAG. Translating it yields CAWSDGQGNE. The full CDR3 reads CAWSDGQGNEQFF.

This clone was detected ten times or more. The read ends 3 residues early relative to the CDR3; the germline J gene fills the gap. The rearrangement links TRBV2 to TRBJ1-4, with D perhaps TRBD1 (6 bases). CDR1 is SNHLY and CDR2 is FYNNEI in the germline V gene. The CDR3 runs to 14 residues. CDR3 in amino acids: CASSDVLGGTKLFF. The sequenced part of the CDR3 DNA is TGTGCCAGCAGTGACGTTTTAGGGGGAACTAAA. Variable domain in full (rest from reference TRBV2 and TRBJ1-4): EPEVTQTPSHQVTQMGQEVILRCVPISNHLYFYWYRQILGQKVEFLVSFYNNEISEKSEIFDDQFSVERPDGSNFTLKIRSTKLEDSAMYFCASSDVLGGTKLFFGSGTQLSVL.

This clone was found many times. One end of the junction varies from germline; a read error may be responsible. The CDR3 goes on 3 residues after the read ends, and that part is filled in from the germline J gene. The chain is built from TRBV7-7 and TRBJ2-2; tentative D call: TRBD1 (5 bases). This CDR3 region has 18 residues. Germline V CDR1 and CDR2: SSHAT, FNYEAQ (reference sequence). The sequenced part of the CDR3 DNA is TGTGCTAGCAGCTTAGCCCCCGGGCAGGGCGATGGCACCGGGGAG. It specifies CASSLAPGQGDGTGE. From start to end, the CDR3 is CASSLAPGQGDGTGELFF.

This clone was counted many times. CDR3 in amino acids: CASSQDTSQETQYF. Partial CDR3 DNA: TGCGCCAGCAGCCAAGATACTTCACAAGAGACC. The J gene is TRBJ2-5, the V gene TRBV4-1; unclear D gene. The read falls 3 residues short of the CDR3 end, and the missing part is taken from the germline J gene. Germline CDR1 reads MGHRA; CDR2 reads YSYEKL. The CDR3 totals 14 residues. Trimming took 0 bases from V and 2 from J, leaving 7 bases between them.

This clone was picked up many times. The DNA read from the CDR3 is TGTGCCAGCTCACCTAGGGGCGGGGGTGACTCACCC. The encoded protein is CASSPRGGGDSP. The whole CDR3 protein reads CASSPRGGGDSPLHF. The chain links TRBV18 to TRBJ1-6; maybe TRBD1 (5 bases). The read ends 3 residues before the CDR3 terminus; that terminus is restored from the germline J gene. Looked up from germline, CDR1 is KGHSH and CDR2 is LQKENI. The V and J ends lost 3 bases and 10 bases respectively, with 16 bases between them. This CDR3 comprises 15 residues.

This clone was seen at least ten times. Coverage ceases 3 residues before the CDR3 finishes, and the germline J gene fills in the end. This chain joins TRBV19 and TRBJ2-4, with a tentative D call TRBD1 (6 bases). Per germline, CDR1 LNHDA and CDR2 SQIVND (reference sequence). CDR3 length equals 17 residues. Trimming shortened V by 4 bases and J by 2 bases, and 18 bases separated the two germline ends. The chain's CDR3 is CASSTSSGTLTKNIQYF. The DNA read from the CDR3 is TGTGCCAGTAGTACCTCTTCCGGGACATTGACCAAAAACATT.

Ten or more counts support this clone. The read stops 3 residues short of the end of the CDR3; the missing end is completed from the germline J gene. This chain links TRBV19 with TRBJ2-1, with 7 bases lining up with TRBD2. After removal of 5 bases from V and 2 bases from J, the junction contained 3 bases not matched to a gene. Germline V lookup: CDR1 LNHDA, CDR2 SQIVND (reference sequence). CDR3 length: 14 residues. CDR3: CASSSGGTYNEQFF. The CDR3 DNA, read in part, is TGTGCCAGTAGTTCCGGGGGGACCTACAATGAG.

At least ten counts were recorded for this clone. The CDR3 is cut off 3 residues early in the read; its end comes from the germline J gene. The chain carries TRBV27 and TRBJ2-1, with D tentatively TRBD2 (7 bases). CDR1 is MNHEY, CDR2 SMNVEV, per germline (reference sequence). The CDR3 is 15 amino acids. Trimming removed 1 base from V and 7 bases from J, with 14 bases in between. CDR3 bases read: TGTGCCAGCAGTTTATTTACGGGGGGCGGGAATGAG. As protein: CASSLFTGGGNE. The full CDR3 protein reads CASSLFTGGGNEQFF.

Ten or more counts support this clone. The read ends 3 residues shy of where the CDR3 ends; the end is completed using the germline J gene. This rearrangement joins TRBV6-2 or TRBV6-3 to TRBJ2-1; a weak D match, TRBD1 (5 bases). The CDR3 loop spans 13 amino acids. V dropped 2 bases and J dropped 6 bases, with 8 bases sitting between them. Germline values: CDR1 MNHEY, CDR2 SVGEGT. This chain's CDR3 is CASSYGAVNEQFF. The part of the CDR3 DNA that was read is TGTGCCAGCAGTTACGGGGCTGTCAATGAG.

This clone was seen at least ten times. CDR3 sequence: CASSPRDGIANEQFF. CDR3 bases read: TGTGCCAGCAGTCCTCGAGACGGTATAGCAAATGAG. J is TRBJ2-1 and V is TRBV12-3 or TRBV12-4, with D uncertain. The observed sequence ends 3 residues before the CDR3 terminus, with the missing tail filled in from the germline J gene. CDR3 length: 15 amino acids. V was cut by 5 bases and J by 7 bases, with 18 bases left in between.

This clone was seen many times. With the read ending 3 residues before the CDR3 end, the germline J gene is used to fill in that end. V and J are TRBV2 and TRBJ1-2, with 7 bases that match TRBD1. This CDR3 is built from 16 residues. V shed 3 bases and J 0 bases; nucleotides not matched to a gene: 7. Germline V gene data show CDR1 as SNHLY and CDR2 as FYNNEI. Incomplete CDR3 DNA: TGTGCCAGCAGTGATTGGCGCAGGGGGGCTAACTATGGC. This sequence encodes CASSDWRRGANYG. The full-length CDR3 reads as CASSDWRRGANYGYTF.